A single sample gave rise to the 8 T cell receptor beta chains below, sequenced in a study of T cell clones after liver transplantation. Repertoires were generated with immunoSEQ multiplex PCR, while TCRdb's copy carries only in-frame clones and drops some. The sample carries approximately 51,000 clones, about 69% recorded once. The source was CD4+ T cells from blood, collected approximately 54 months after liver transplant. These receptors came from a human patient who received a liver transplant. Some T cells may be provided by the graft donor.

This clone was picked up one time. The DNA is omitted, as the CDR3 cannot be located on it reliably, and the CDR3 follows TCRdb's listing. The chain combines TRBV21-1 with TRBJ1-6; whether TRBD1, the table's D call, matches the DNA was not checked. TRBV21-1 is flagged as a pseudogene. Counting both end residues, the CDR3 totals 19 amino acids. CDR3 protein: CASSKRVGQGASYNSPLHF.

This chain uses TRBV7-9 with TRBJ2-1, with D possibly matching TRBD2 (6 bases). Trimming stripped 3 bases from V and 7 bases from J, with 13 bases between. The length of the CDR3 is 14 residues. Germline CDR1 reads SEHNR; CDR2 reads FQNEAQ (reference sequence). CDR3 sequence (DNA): TGTGCCAGCAGCTTTGGCAGGGAGGAGAATGAGCAGTTCTTC. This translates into CASSFGREENEQFF.

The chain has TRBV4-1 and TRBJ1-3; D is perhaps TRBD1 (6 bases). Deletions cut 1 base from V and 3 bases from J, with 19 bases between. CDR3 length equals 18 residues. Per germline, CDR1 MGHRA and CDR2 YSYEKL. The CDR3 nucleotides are TGCGCCAGCAGCCAAGTTGACCGGGGGCCCACCCGTGGAAACACCATATATTTT. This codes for CASSQVDRGPTRGNTIYF.

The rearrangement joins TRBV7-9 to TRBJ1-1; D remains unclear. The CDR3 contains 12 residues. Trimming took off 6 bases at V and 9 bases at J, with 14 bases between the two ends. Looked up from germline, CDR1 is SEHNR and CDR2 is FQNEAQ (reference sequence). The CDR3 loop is CASSQTGPKAFF. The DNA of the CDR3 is TGTGCCAGCAGTCAAACCGGGCCAAAAGCTTTCTTT.

Here the CDR3 DNA reads TGTGCCAGCAGTGACCGACAGGCCAACACTGAAGCTTTCTTT. Residues: CASSDRQANTEAFF. The rearrangement links TRBV2 to TRBJ1-1; the D gene is possibly TRBD1 (6 bases). Trimming shortened V by 3 bases and J by 2 bases, and 10 bases separated the two germline ends. Per germline, CDR1 SNHLY and CDR2 FYNNEI. The CDR3 has 14 amino acids.

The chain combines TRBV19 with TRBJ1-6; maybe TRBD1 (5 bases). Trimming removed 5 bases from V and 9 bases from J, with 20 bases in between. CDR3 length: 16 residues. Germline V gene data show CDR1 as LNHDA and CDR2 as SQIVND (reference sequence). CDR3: CASSRRSPGRSSPLHF. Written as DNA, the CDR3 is TGTGCCAGTAGTCGGCGGTCACCGGGGCGTTCTTCACCCCTCCACTTT. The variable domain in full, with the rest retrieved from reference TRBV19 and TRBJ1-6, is DGGITQSPKYLFRKEGQNVTLSCEQNLNHDAMYWYRQDPGQGLRLIYYSQIVNDFQKGDIAEGYSVSREKKESFPLTVTSAQKNPTAFYLCASSRRSPGRSSPLHFGNGTRLTVT.

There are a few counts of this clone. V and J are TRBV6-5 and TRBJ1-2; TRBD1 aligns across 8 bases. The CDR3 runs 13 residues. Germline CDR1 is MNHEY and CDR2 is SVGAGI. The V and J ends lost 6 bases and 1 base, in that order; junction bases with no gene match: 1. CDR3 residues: CASRDRVNYGYTF. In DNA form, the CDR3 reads TGTGCCAGCAGGGACAGGGTTAACTATGGCTACACCTTC.

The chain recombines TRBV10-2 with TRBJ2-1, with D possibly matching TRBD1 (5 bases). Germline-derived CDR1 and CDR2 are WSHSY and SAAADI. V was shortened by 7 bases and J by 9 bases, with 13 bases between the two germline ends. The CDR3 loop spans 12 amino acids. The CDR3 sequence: CASTQGDGEQFF. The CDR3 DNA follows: TGCGCCAGCACCCAGGGTGACGGTGAGCAGTTCTTC.